A selection of T cell receptor beta chains follows, all from one sample in a study of monozygotic twins with inflammatory bowel disease. TCRdb re-analyzed the 5' RACE reads; it lists each CDR3 protein once, without DNA. The repertoire table contains roughly 140,000 distinct CDR3 sequences. Sequences were obtained from blood. The receptors come from a human donor with ulcerative colitis or Crohn's disease, or a healthy co-twin of an affected twin (not recorded which). Each CDR3 is given with its conserved first and last residue.

J | V | CDR3
TRBJ2-3 | TRBV5-8 | CASSLWTSGTDTQYF
TRBJ1-6 | TRBV4-1 | CASSQVETSINNSPLHF
TRBJ1-1 | TRBV7-9 | CASSVQGRALNTEAFF
TRBJ1-1 | TRBV7-2 | CASSAGQNTEAFF
TRBJ2-7 | TRBV5-1 | CASSGTGLRSYEQYF
TRBJ1-6 | TRBV4-3 | CASSLGGGNNSPLHF
TRBJ2-7 | TRBV5-1 | CASSFPRTGVAYEQYF
TRBJ2-7 | TRBV7-2 | CASSSPRGSGEQYF
TRBJ2-2 | TRBV6-5 | CASSSRVGGKTGELFF
TRBJ1-1 | TRBV18 | CASSPTPWDTEAFF
TRBJ2-7 | TRBV12-3/TRBV12-4 | CASNLIGEGEQYF
TRBJ1-4 | TRBV7-2 | CASSFGGTFYSFEKLFF
TRBJ2-2 | TRBV6-4 | CATRRDSQSNTGELFF
TRBJ2-7 | TRBV7-2 | CASSSVPGPAYEQYF
TRBJ2-7 | TRBV12-3/TRBV12-4 | CASSLAGGVYEQYF
TRBJ2-7 | TRBV5-1 | CASSLRGQGRTEEQYF
TRBJ2-3 | TRBV20-1 | CSASTPGADTQYF
TRBJ1-6 | TRBV28 | CASRGTGVTIVHF
TRBJ1-6 | TRBV20-1 | CSAKGRDSLNSPLHF
TRBJ2-7 | TRBV30 | CAWNLMGGYEQYF
TRBJ2-7 | TRBV5-1 | CASSLPGTSYEQYF
TRBJ2-7 | TRBV5-1 | CASGPGQGVYEQYF
TRBJ2-7 | TRBV6-5 | CASSTDPRGPGTYEQYF
TRBJ2-1 | TRBV7-2 | CATQVGPDNEQFF
TRBJ2-3 | TRBV7-2 | CASSRMTGGRTDTQYF
TRBJ1-3 | TRBV20-1 | CSASLRNTIYF
TRBJ2-1 | TRBV12-3/TRBV12-4 | CASSLWREGGNEQFF
TRBJ2-7 | TRBV6-2/TRBV6-3 | CASSTSGGSYEQYF
TRBJ2-1 | TRBV13 | CASSLKQGYDRNEQFF
TRBJ1-2 | TRBV7-2 | CASSLTGGAAYGYTF
TRBJ1-4 | TRBV6-1 | CASSSQQPTNEKLFF
TRBJ2-1 | TRBV5-1 | CASSPGTGGNEQFF
TRBJ1-6 | TRBV29-1 | CSVSGQDANSPLHF
TRBJ2-1 | TRBV5-1 | CASSFVAGGHNEQFF
TRBJ1-5 | TRBV27 | CASSPHGVRDQPQHF
TRBJ2-5 | TRBV18 | CASSPTQMGETQYF
TRBJ1-6 | TRBV3-1 | CASSQSRSPLHF
TRBJ2-7 | TRBV5-1 | CASSLGSGGLNEQYF
TRBJ1-5 | TRBV27 | CASSFGGGIYQPQHF
TRBJ1-5 | TRBV7-9 | CASSPWTGGGNQPQHF
TRBJ2-7 | TRBV5-5 | CASRPSRDYYYEQYF
TRBJ2-2 | TRBV29-1 | CSVDSGAVNTGELFF
TRBJ2-7 | TRBV7-9 | CASSNGQGYEQYF
TRBJ2-7 | TRBV3-1 | CASSPDLAIDEQYF
TRBJ2-7 | TRBV12-3/TRBV12-4 | CASSFGGPYEQYF
TRBJ2-7 | TRBV7-2 | CASSLINEQYF